This T cell receptor beta chain was profiled in a study of OX40 agonist ivuxolimab in advanced cancers. Whole-study context: Each patient was given ivuxolimab into a vein every 2 weeks, at 0.01 to 10 mg/kg. Recorded diagnoses for dose-escalation patients were hepatocellular carcinoma, melanoma, renal cell or head and neck cancer. Broader study findings: Mean expanded clone counts were higher in CD8+ than CD4+ T cells. CD4+ and CD8+ T cells in blood underwent clonal expansion by week 6 at 0.1 to 3.0 mg/kg.

Libraries were prepared by immunoSEQ multiplex PCR; TCRdb keeps only in-frame clonotypes and omits some of them. The sample records fewer than 30,000 clones, around 80% being singletons. On this clone itself: Its antigen is unidentified.

CDR1 SGHNT and CDR2 YYREEE come from the germline V gene (reference sequence). This CDR3 is 14 amino acids long. J lost 3 bases, V lost 4 bases, and 6 bases had no gene match. The sample in question was CD4+ or CD8+ T cells sorted from blood, obtained in a trial of the OX40 agonist ivuxolimab. The V call is TRBV5-4, the J call TRBJ1-2; 7 bases are a match to TRBD1. This receptor was taken from an adult with an advanced solid tumor such as melanoma, head and neck, liver or kidney cancer. CDR3 sequence (DNA): TGTGCCAGCAGCCTCGGACAGGCCTACTATGGCTACACCTTC. Translating gives CASSLGQAYYGYTF.